The clone carrying this T cell receptor (beta chain) has a handful of counts. As yet, its antigen is unknown. Gene names are mouse gene names. The read falls 1 residue short of the CDR3 end, and the missing part is taken from the germline J gene. Germline V gene data show CDR1 as KGHTA and CDR2 as FQNQQP. This CDR3 has 15 residues. Time point in this sample: mouse harvest day 7 after allogeneic transplant. Each mouse received 10^7 T-cell-depleted marrow cells plus 10^6 splenic CD5+ T cells by tail vein. Tissues came from B6→BALB/c major-mismatch GVHD mice at day 7 or 14. This sample was taken from a study of tissue T cells after allogeneic stem cell transplantation. Study results and limitations: Sampling depth was limited, and the cohort was small and clinically varied. Anatomically similar tissues had similar TCR repertoires within each patient.

Some clones are missing from TCRdb's copy, which holds only in-frame ones; the method was immunoSEQ multiplex PCR. The sample yields 9,000 to 13,000 clones, about two fifths seen once. Material for sequencing was skin. The clonotype was recovered from a female BALB/c mouse given C57BL/6 T cells with graft-versus-host disease after an allogeneic hematopoietic cell transplant. The chain couples TRBV23 to TRBJ1-1; TRBD1 is the table's D call and was not checked against the DNA. CDR3 sequence: CSSSQSTGGNTEVFF. The part of the CDR3 DNA that was read is TGCTCCAGCAGTCAATCGACAGGGGGGAACACAGAAGTCTTC.